Shown below are 32 T cell receptor beta chains from a single sample sequenced in a study. TCRdb processed the 5' RACE reads anew with MiXCR; each CDR3 protein has one entry. Seen here are 53,000 or so distinct CDR3 sequences, more than 20% observed once, and the top ten hold about 3%. Sequencing used tumor-infiltrating naive CD4+ T cells sorted from the breast tumor. The subset denotes: naive CD4+ T cells, CD4+CD45RA+CD25-. The receptors here all came from a female donor with breast cancer.

This clonotype was found a few times. The chain is built from TRBV5-6 and TRBJ2-2; 7 bases are a match to TRBD1. V shed 1 base and J 10 bases; nucleotides not matched to a gene: 4. The CDR3 is 13 residues long. The germline gives CDR1 SGHDT, CDR2 YYEEEE. Written as DNA, the CDR3 is TGTGCCAGCAGCTTGCAGGGGGTAGCGGAGCTGTTTTTT. Translation: CASSLQGVAELFF.

This clonotype was observed a few times. J is TRBJ2-7 and V is TRBV20-1, with TRBD2 identical over 13 bases. In germline, CDR1 is DFQATT, CDR2 SNEGSKA (reference sequence). The length of the CDR3 is 16 residues. J lost 4 bases, V lost 3 bases, and 9 bases had no gene match. The CDR3 region has the DNA TGCAGTGCTAGGGCTCGGACTAGCGGGAGTCAGTACGAGCAGTACTTC. Translated, it gives CSARARTSGSQYEQYF.

This clonotype was observed many times. The V call is TRBV7-2, the J call TRBJ2-3; 12 bases map to TRBD1. Trimming cost V 1 base and J 6 bases; bases outside gene matches: 5. This CDR3 comprises 16 residues. Germline V gives CDR1 SGHTA, CDR2 FQGNSA. The CDR3 loop is CASSLEGTGGEDTQYF. Here the CDR3 DNA reads TGTGCCAGCAGCTTAGAAGGGACAGGGGGCGAGGATACGCAGTATTTT.

The CDR3 spells CASSESLSKEETQYF. Written as DNA, the CDR3 is TGTGCCAGCAGTGAAAGCCTTTCGAAGGAAGAGACCCAGTACTTC. The chain carries TRBV6-1 and TRBJ2-5; D is ambiguous. The V gene lost 2 bases and the J gene lost 3 bases, with 13 bases spanning the gap. Germline V gives CDR1 MNHNS, CDR2 SASEGT. This CDR3 contains 15 residues.

This clonotype is labeled as medium-sized. The chain has TRBV5-1 and TRBJ1-1, with a tentative D call TRBD1 (5 bases). The CDR3 loop spans 13 amino acids. CDR1 and CDR2 (germline): SGHRS, YFSETQ. V was clipped by 4 bases and J by 7 bases, with 14 bases between them. The CDR3 spells CASSPLGRGEAFF. The CDR3 DNA reads TGCGCCAGCAGCCCTCTCGGGAGGGGTGAAGCTTTCTTT.

This clonotype was seen more than once but under ten times. V and J are TRBV7-9 and TRBJ1-1; 9 bases fit TRBD1. The CDR3 has 17 amino acids. With 5 bases clipped from V and 5 bases from J, the junction kept 15 bases outside the gene matches. CDR1 is SEHNR and CDR2 is FQNEAQ in the germline V gene (reference sequence). The DNA of the CDR3 is TGTGCCAGCAGCGGGCGGACAGGGGAGAGGTTCGAGACTGAAGCTTTCTTT. Translated, it gives CASSGRTGERFETEAFF.

The chain combines TRBV18 with TRBJ1-2, with 8 bases aligning to TRBD1. CDR1 KGHSH and CDR2 LQKENI come from the germline V gene. V lost 5 bases, J lost 6 bases, and 2 bases stayed unmatched. This CDR3 region has 12 residues. Here the CDR3 reads CASSKDRDGYTF. CDR3 in DNA: TGTGCCAGCTCAAAGGACAGGGATGGCTACACCTTC.

V usage is TRBV4-2 and J usage is TRBJ1-3; no reliable D call. Trimming took 3 bases from V and 2 from J, leaving 11 bases between them. The length of the CDR3 is 15 residues. The germline V gene has CDR1 LGHNA and CDR2 YNFKEQ. The CDR3 region has the DNA TGTGCCAGCAGCCATGACGTGAAACCTGGAAACACCATATATTTT. Its translation is CASSHDVKPGNTIYF.

The chain combines TRBV24-1 with TRBJ2-5; the D gene is possibly TRBD2 (6 bases). CDR1 is KGHDR and CDR2 is SFDVKD in the germline V gene. The length of the CDR3 is 14 residues. Trimming cost V 4 bases and J 5 bases, with 13 bases left between them. The CDR3 here is CATSDPTGAETQYF. The CDR3 DNA follows: TGTGCCACCAGTGACCCGACGGGAGCGGAGACCCAGTACTTC.

This rearrangement joins TRBV5-1 to TRBJ2-1; 9 bases are shared with TRBD2. Germline CDR1 and CDR2: SGHRS and YFSETQ. V was pared by 4 bases and J by 4 bases, with 9 bases of the junction left unmatched. CDR3 size: 16 residues. Written as DNA, the CDR3 is TGCGCCAGCAGCATCGGACTAGCGTGGGGGTACAATGAGCAGTTCTTC. Protein product: CASSIGLAWGYNEQFF.

The gene calls are TRBV29-1 and TRBJ2-6; D uncertain. Trimming took 3 bases from V and 0 from J, leaving 6 bases between them. The CDR3 runs to 14 residues. The germline gives CDR1 SQVTM, CDR2 ANQGSEA. CDR3 amino acids: CSVEAHSGANVLTF. The CDR3 DNA reads TGCAGCGTTGAGGCCCACTCTGGGGCCAACGTCCTGACTTTC.

The chain couples TRBV2 to TRBJ1-2; D unresolved. In germline, CDR1 is SNHLY, CDR2 FYNNEI. Deletions cut 5 bases from V and 6 bases from J, with 19 bases between. There are 15 residues in the CDR3. The CDR3 loop reads CASSPKTLRIDGYTF. In DNA, the CDR3 is TGTGCCAGCAGTCCAAAGACACTCAGAATAGATGGCTACACCTTC.

This clonotype occurred many times. The V call is TRBV4-1, the J call TRBJ2-6; possible D gene TRBD2, 5 bases. This CDR3 spans 17 amino acids. The V end was cut by 1 base, the J end by 0 bases, with 10 bases between. Per the germline V gene, CDR1 is MGHRA and CDR2 is YSYEKL. In DNA form, the CDR3 reads TGCGCCAGCAGCCAAGTATTCGGGGTCTCTGGGGCCAACGTCCTGACTTTC. This encodes CASSQVFGVSGANVLTF.

This CDR3 reads CASSLVGMDRRSAGTQYF. CDR3 sequence (DNA): TGTGCCAGCAGCTTAGTGGGCATGGACAGGCGATCGGCCGGTACGCAGTATTTT. The V gene is TRBV7-9, the J gene TRBJ2-3; 7 bases line up with TRBD1. V trimming: 1 base; J trimming: 8 bases; junction bases outside the gene matches: 18. Germline CDR1 reads SEHNR; CDR2 reads FQNEAQ (reference sequence). The CDR3 runs to 18 residues. Full variable domain (remainder filled in from reference TRBV7-9 and TRBJ2-3): DTGVSQNPRHKITKRGQNVTFRCDPISEHNRLYWYRQTLGQGPEFLTYFQNEAQLEKSRLLSDRFSAERPKGSFSTLEIQRTEQGDSAMYLCASSLVGMDRRSAGTQYFGPGTRLTVL.

This sequence joins TRBV7-2 and TRBJ2-7; no definite D call. This CDR3 has 12 residues. Trimming shortened V by 3 bases and J by 6 bases, and 9 bases separated the two germline ends. CDR1 is SGHTA, CDR2 FQGNSA, per germline. DNA of the CDR3: TGTGCCAGCAGCTTCGGCCTCGTCGAGCAGTACTTC. Translated: CASSFGLVEQYF.

The rearrangement joins TRBV7-9 to TRBJ2-1; D gene ambiguous. Per germline, CDR1 SEHNR and CDR2 FQNEAQ (reference sequence). The CDR3 runs to 15 residues. V lost 0 bases, J lost 6 bases, and 12 bases lay in between. CDR3 region: CASSLAGIGTNEQFF. DNA of the CDR3: TGTGCCAGCAGCTTAGCGGGGATTGGCACCAATGAGCAGTTCTTC.

The V call is TRBV7-9, the J call TRBJ2-5, with 8 bases matching TRBD2. V was pared by 3 bases and J by 5 bases, with 14 bases of the junction left unmatched. In germline, CDR1 is SEHNR, CDR2 FQNEAQ (reference sequence). The CDR3 extends over 17 amino acids. The CDR3 loop reads CASSFGVGGKREETQYF. CDR3 in DNA: TGTGCCAGCAGCTTCGGCGTGGGGGGAAAGCGGGAGGAGACCCAGTACTTC.

This chain's CDR3 is CASSFYGVGNTIYF. In DNA, the CDR3 is TGTGCCAGCAGCTTCTACGGGGTAGGAAACACCATATATTTT. The chain links TRBV7-9 to TRBJ1-3, with D unclear. This CDR3 has 14 residues. Germline CDR1 is SEHNR and CDR2 is FQNEAQ (reference sequence). Trimming took 3 bases from V and 4 from J, leaving 10 bases between them.

This clonotype showed up just a few times. The CDR3 protein is CASSEGAGANVLTF. DNA of the CDR3: TGTGCCAGCAGTGAGGGGGCTGGGGCCAACGTCCTGACTTTC. The chain couples TRBV6-1 to TRBJ2-6; D may be TRBD1 or TRBD2 (5 bases each). CDR1 MNHNS and CDR2 SASEGT come from the germline V gene. The CDR3 runs 14 residues. Trimming stripped 3 bases from V and 2 bases from J, with 5 bases between.

At least ten counts were recorded for this clonotype. V usage is TRBV29-1 and J usage is TRBJ1-1; D is perhaps TRBD1 (6 bases). This CDR3 comprises 12 residues. V gave up 6 bases and J gave up 3 bases, with 11 bases separating them. Germline values: CDR1 SQVTM, CDR2 ANQGSEA. CDR3 protein: CSVAQGYTEAFF. DNA of the CDR3: TGCAGCGTCGCACAGGGATACACTGAAGCTTTCTTT.

In the case of this clonotype: A much more abundant neighbour one base away suggests this may be a read error. This chain's CDR3 is CASSYQVGPPLHF. The DNA for the CDR3 is TGTGCCAGCAGCTATCAGGTTGGGCCACCCCTCCACTTT. V and J are TRBV12-3 or TRBV12-4 and TRBJ1-6; the D is unclear. The CDR3 is 13 amino acids. V was trimmed by 6 bases and J by 11 bases, leaving 14 bases between them.

The gene calls are TRBV4-1 and TRBJ1-2; TRBD1 matches at 9 bases. Germline CDR1 and CDR2: MGHRA and YSYEKL. Trimming removed 2 bases from V and 8 bases from J; junction bases left unmatched: 6. The CDR3 sequence is 14 residues long. CDR3 sequence reads: CASSQPNRGHGYTF. CDR3 nucleotide sequence: TGCGCCAGCAGCCAACCGAACAGGGGGCACGGCTACACCTTC.

A few counts support this clonotype. This chain uses TRBV7-2 with TRBJ2-5; tentative D call: TRBD1 (6 bases). V was cut by 5 bases and J by 5 bases, with 12 bases left in between. The CDR3 spans 13 residues. Germline V gene sequence: CDR1 SGHTA, CDR2 FQGNSA. Here the CDR3 DNA reads TGTGCCAGCAGCCCGGTGAGGGGGGAGACCCAGTACTTC. Amino acids: CASSPVRGETQYF.

The rearrangement links TRBV10-3 to TRBJ2-1, with TRBD2 matching 14 bases. The junction had 6 bases not matched to a gene; V was cut back by 6 bases and J by 8 bases. The length of the CDR3 is 15 residues. CDR1 and CDR2 from the germline V gene are ENHRY and SYGVKD. Here the CDR3 reads CAISRLAGGLDEQFF. CDR3 DNA: TGTGCCATCAGCCGACTAGCGGGAGGGTTAGATGAGCAGTTCTTC.

This chain joins TRBV3-1 and TRBJ1-1; D call uncertain. CDR1 and CDR2 (germline): LGHDT, YNNKEL (reference sequence). V dropped 7 bases and J dropped 8 bases, with 11 bases sitting between them. This CDR3 region has 11 residues. CDR3 DNA: TGTGCCAGCACCCTGGCGGGGGAAGCTTTCTTT. Amino acid sequence: CASTLAGEAFF.

This clonotype has a handful of counts. This chain joins TRBV5-1 and TRBJ1-1, with TRBD1 as a possible D gene (5 bases). The CDR3 extends over 13 amino acids. V lost 2 bases and J lost 4, with 9 bases in between. Germline V gives CDR1 SGHRS, CDR2 YFSETQ. CDR3 protein: CASSFEGITEAFF. The CDR3 DNA follows: TGCGCCAGCAGCTTTGAGGGGATCACTGAAGCTTTCTTT. The full variable domain, completed using reference TRBV5-1 and TRBJ1-1, is KAGVTQTPRYLIKTRGQQVTLSCSPISGHRSVSWYQQTPGQGLQFLFEYFSETQRNKGNFPGRFSGRQFSNSRSEMNVSTLELGDSALYLCASSFEGITEAFFGQGTRLTVV.

The chain joins TRBV6-2 or TRBV6-3 to TRBJ2-2, with D perhaps matching TRBD2 (5 bases). Trimming took 4 bases from V and 4 from J, leaving 13 bases between them. Looked up from germline, CDR1 is MNHEY and CDR2 is SVGEGT. This CDR3 is built from 15 residues. The CDR3 bases are TGTGCCAGCAGTTCTCTAGCCCTCCCCACCGGGGAGCTGTTTTTT. Its protein product is CASSSLALPTGELFF.

The chain carries TRBV30 and TRBJ1-4; D is unresolved. Germline V gene sequence: CDR1 GTSNPN, CDR2 SVGIG (reference sequence). This CDR3 has 11 residues. V dropped 2 bases and J dropped 8 bases, with 6 bases sitting between them. The CDR3 protein is CAWSIREKLFF. Here the CDR3 DNA reads TGTGCCTGGAGTATCCGGGAAAAACTGTTTTTT.

CDR3 nucleotide sequence: TGCAGTGCCAACCCTAGCGGGTATACCTACGAGCAGTACTTC. The encoded protein is CSANPSGYTYEQYF. The V and J genes are TRBV20-1 and TRBJ2-7, with 8 bases lining up with TRBD2. CDR1 and CDR2 (germline): DFQATT, SNEGSKA (reference sequence). The CDR3 covers 14 residues. Trimming cost V 6 bases and J 2 bases; bases outside gene matches: 9.

V usage is TRBV6-1 and J usage is TRBJ2-7; the match to TRBD2 covers 11 bases. There are 15 residues in the CDR3. Per germline, CDR1 MNHNS and CDR2 SASEGT. The V gene end was trimmed by 3 bases and the J gene end by 6 bases; junction bases not matched to a gene: 7. CDR3: CASSELLAGELEQYF. CDR3 coding DNA: TGTGCCAGCAGTGAGCTACTAGCGGGAGAACTCGAGCAGTACTTC.

This clonotype was counted between two and nine times. For the CDR3, the DNA is TGCGCCAGCAGCTTCACAGGGGGCGGCACAGATACGCAGTATTTT. Translation gives CASSFTGGGTDTQYF. The chain couples TRBV5-1 to TRBJ2-3; 9 positions agree with TRBD1. This CDR3 region has 15 residues. The germline CDR1 and CDR2 sequences are SGHRS and YFSETQ. V lost 2 bases, J lost 1 base, and 2 bases stayed unmatched.

J is TRBJ2-3 and V is TRBV28; a weak D match, TRBD2 (6 bases). Germline V gene data show CDR1 as MDHEN and CDR2 as SYDVKM. Deletions cut 7 bases from V and 1 base from J, with 15 bases between. This CDR3 region has 15 residues. Written as DNA, the CDR3 is TGTGCCAGCAATCACTTAGCGGAGCGCACAGATACGCAGTATTTT. Translated: CASNHLAERTDTQYF.